A single sample gave rise to the 13 T cell receptor beta chains below, sequenced in a study of graft-versus-host responses after intestinal transplantation. Their antigen targets remain unknown. Method: immunoSEQ multiplex PCR; TCRdb's copy keeps in-frame clones and lacks some. The sample has 100,000 to 120,000 clones, just under 95% seen once. The starting material was unstimulated CD8+ T cells sorted from spleen or lymph node cells, obtained before intestinal transplant. These receptors were collected from a human donor who received an intestinal transplant.

This chain connects TRBV5-5 to TRBJ1-5; D not resolved. This CDR3 is 16 amino acids long. Germline-derived CDR1 and CDR2 are SGHKS and YYEKEE (reference sequence). V dropped 4 bases and J dropped 1 base, with 15 bases sitting between them. DNA for the CDR3: TGTGCCAGCAGCCATCTGGACGGTGAGAGCAATCAGCCCCAGCATTTT. Translating it yields CASSHLDGESNQPQHF.

The rearrangement joins TRBV7-6 to TRBJ1-2; D unclear. CDR3 length: 14 amino acids. V was shortened by 0 bases and J by 4 bases, with 9 bases between the two germline ends. Germline values: CDR1 SGHVS, CDR2 FNYEAQ. The chain's CDR3 is CASSLAPSSYGYTF. In DNA, the CDR3 is TGTGCCAGCAGCTTAGCCCCTTCTTCCTATGGCTACACCTTC.

This rearrangement joins TRBV5-4 to TRBJ2-5, with D possibly matching TRBD2 (6 bases). V was trimmed by 4 bases and J by 5 bases, leaving 18 bases between them. CDR3 length: 15 residues. Germline CDR1 reads SGHNT; CDR2 reads YYREEE (reference sequence). The DNA for the CDR3 is TGTGCCAGCAGCCCTGTGGCGGCCCGGGGGGAGACCCAGTACTTC. It specifies CASSPVAARGETQYF.

This clone is labeled as medium-sized. The chain uses TRBV19 and TRBJ1-3; D is unclear. Per the germline V gene, CDR1 is LNHDA and CDR2 is SQIVND (reference sequence). This CDR3 region has 11 residues. CDR3 DNA: TGTGTCACAGCGTCTGGAAACACCATATATTTT. Protein sequence: CVTASGNTIYF.

The rearrangement uses TRBV19 and TRBJ2-1; 10 positions match TRBD2. This CDR3 has 16 residues. V was clipped by 3 bases and J by 6 bases; unmatched bases: 8. From germline, CDR1 is LNHDA and CDR2 SQIVND (reference sequence). In nucleotides, the CDR3 is TGTGCCAGTAGTATCCCTAGCGGGAGCCTAACCAATGAGCAGTTCTTC. Residues: CASSIPSGSLTNEQFF.

The chain has TRBV27 and TRBJ1-1; maybe TRBD1 (6 bases). There are 13 residues in the CDR3. Per the germline V gene, CDR1 is MNHEY and CDR2 is SMNVEV (reference sequence). V was pared by 2 bases and J by 7 bases, with 11 bases between. The CDR3 DNA sequence: TGTGCCAGCAGTTTAGGTGGACAGCTTGAAGCTTTCTTT. Translated: CASSLGGQLEAFF.

The chain is built from TRBV2 and TRBJ2-7; 11 bases fit TRBD2. V lost 3 bases to trimming and J lost 0 bases; unmatched junction nucleotides: 4. The germline CDR1 and CDR2 sequences are SNHLY and FYNNEI. The CDR3 sequence is 16 residues long. The CDR3, as DNA: TGTGCCAGCAGTGACAGACTAGCGGGGAGCTCCTACGAGCAGTACTTC. This gives the protein CASSDRLAGSSYEQYF.

This clone was recorded once. J is TRBJ2-7 and V is TRBV9; 8 bases match TRBD1. This CDR3 is built from 13 residues. Per germline, CDR1 SGDLS and CDR2 YYNGEE. J gave up 6 bases and V 4 bases, and 6 bases lay outside the gene matches. This CDR3 is CASSSSGQGEQYF. DNA of the CDR3: TGTGCCAGCAGCTCCTCCGGACAGGGCGAGCAGTACTTC.

A remark on this clone: The sample holds other DNA sequences that translate to the same CDR3. This chain joins TRBV5-1 and TRBJ2-7; perhaps D is TRBD1 or TRBD2 (5 bases each). The CDR3 loop spans 13 amino acids. V was trimmed by 5 bases and J by 2 bases, leaving 11 bases between them. From germline, CDR1 is SGHRS and CDR2 YFSETQ. CDR3 nucleotide sequence: TGCGCCAGCAGTTTTCGGGGACCCTACGAGCAGTACTTC. The encoded protein is CASSFRGPYEQYF. The complete variable domain, with remaining parts taken from reference TRBV5-1 and TRBJ2-7, reads KAGVTQTPRYLIKTRGQQVTLSCSPISGHRSVSWYQQTPGQGLQFLFEYFSETQRNKGNFPGRFSGRQFSNSRSEMNVSTLELGDSALYLCASSFRGPYEQYFGPGTRLTVT.

Points on this clone: The junction departs from the called germline gene at one end, perhaps through a read error. Distinct nucleotide sequences in the sample also encode this CDR3. This chain joins TRBV11-2 and TRBJ1-1; D not certain. This CDR3 is 13 amino acids long. Germline V lookup: CDR1 SGHAT, CDR2 FQNNGV. For the CDR3, the DNA is TGTGCCAGCAGCTTAATGGTGGGAGATGAAGCCTTCTTT. This translates into CASSLMVGDEAFF.

The chain employs TRBV5-1 and TRBJ2-3, with a weak D call TRBD2 (5 bases). Trimming left V 4 bases short and J 1 base short, with 10 bases between. This CDR3 contains 14 residues. Germline CDR1 and CDR2: SGHRS and YFSETQ. The CDR3 DNA follows: TGCGCCAGCAGCATACTTAGCGGCACAGATACGCAGTATTTT. Translated, it gives CASSILSGTDTQYF.

This clone was seen once. This chain joins TRBV21-1 and TRBJ2-5; TRBD1 is the table's D call and was not checked against the DNA. TRBV21-1 is flagged as a pseudogene. This CDR3 is built from 13 residues. The CDR3 loop is CASSPQGKETQYF. Written as DNA, the CDR3 is TGTGCCAGCAGCCCACAGGGAAAAGAGACCCAGTACTTC.

J is TRBJ1-2 and V is TRBV4-2; TRBD1 agrees at 7 bases. The ends lost 0 bases at V and 7 bases at J; junction bases unmatched: 5. Germline V gene lookup returns CDR1 LGHNA and CDR2 YNFKEQ. The CDR3 has 14 residues. For the CDR3, the DNA is TGTGCCAGCAGCCAAGATAGGACAGGCCCTGGCTACACCTTC. The encoded protein is CASSQDRTGPGYTF.